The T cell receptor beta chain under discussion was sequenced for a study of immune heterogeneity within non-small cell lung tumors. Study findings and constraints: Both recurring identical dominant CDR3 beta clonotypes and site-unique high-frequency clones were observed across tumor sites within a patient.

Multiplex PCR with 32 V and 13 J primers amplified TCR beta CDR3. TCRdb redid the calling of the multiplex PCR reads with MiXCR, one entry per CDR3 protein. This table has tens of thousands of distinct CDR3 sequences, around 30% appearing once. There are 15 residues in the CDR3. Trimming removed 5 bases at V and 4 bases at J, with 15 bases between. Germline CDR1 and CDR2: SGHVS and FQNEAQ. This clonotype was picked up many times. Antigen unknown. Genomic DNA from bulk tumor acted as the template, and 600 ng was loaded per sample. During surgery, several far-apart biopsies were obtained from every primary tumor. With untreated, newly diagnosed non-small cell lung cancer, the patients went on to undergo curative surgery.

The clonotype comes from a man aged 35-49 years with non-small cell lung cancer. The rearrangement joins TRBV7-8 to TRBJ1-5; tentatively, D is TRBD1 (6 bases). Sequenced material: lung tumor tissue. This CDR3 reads CASSETGLPNQPQHF. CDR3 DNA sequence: TGTGCCAGCAGCGAAACAGGGCTCCCAAATCAGCCCCAGCATTTT. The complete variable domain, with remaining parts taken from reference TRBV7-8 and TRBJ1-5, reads GAGVSQSPRYKVAKRGQDVALRCDPISGHVSLFWYQQALGQGPEFLTYFQNEAQLDKSGLPSDRFFAERPEGSVSTLKIQRTQQEDSAVYLCASSETGLPNQPQHFGDGTRLSIL.